One TCR beta chain is described in this entry. This sample was taken from a study of T cell changes during pregnancy in multiple sclerosis. The CDR3 length is 12 residues. The V end was cut by 11 bases, the J end by 3 bases, with 13 bases between. Germline V gene sequence: CDR1 KGHSH, CDR2 LQKENI. Data came from immunoSEQ multiplex PCR; TCRdb stores just in-frame clones and leaves some out. The sample has tens of thousands of clones, about 93% seen once; the top ten hold approximately 0.84%. The chain links TRBV18 to TRBJ2-5; no reliable D call. Sample: peripheral blood, taken in the third trimester of pregnancy. The origin of this receptor is a female donor with multiple sclerosis, enrolled in a pregnancy study. The DNA of the CDR3 is TGTGCCGGTGGGCAGAAGGAAGAGACCCAGTACTTC. Its translation is CAGGQKEETQYF.